This is a list of T cell receptor beta chains from one sample in a study of blood T cell dynamics during melanoma immunotherapy. Method: immunoSEQ multiplex PCR; TCRdb's copy keeps in-frame clones and lacks some. The profile shows some 10,000 clones, 65% to 90% of them singletons. The input for sequencing was blood, taken from a patient treated with checkpoint blockade. The receptors originated from a human donor with melanoma. The CDR3 runs from the conserved cysteine through the conserved F or W. Fields, in order: D gene, J gene, V gene, clone size, CDR3 length, CDR3 DNA, CDR3 protein. A D gene is named only where the DNA matches it firmly. The size field is filled for only some rows; it gives once, few, many or a size class.

>TRBD2|TRBJ2-7|TRBV7-2|NA|14
TGTGCCAGCAGCTCCCGGGGGGGGGCCTACGAGCAGTACTTC
CASSSRGGAYEQYF
>TRBD1|TRBJ2-3|TRBV6-4|NA|15
TGTGCCAGCAGTGAAGGGGGCACTGGCACAGATACGCAGTATTTT
CASSEGGTGTDTQYF
>NA|TRBJ2-3|TRBV10-1|once|19
TGCGCCAGCAGTGAGACGAGAATTACAGGGAAGCCTAGCACAGATACGCAGTATTTT
CASSETRITGKPSTDTQYF
>NA|TRBJ2-2|TRBV7-3|NA|14
TGTGCCAGCAGCAGGGACGGGGTCTCCGGGGAGCTGTTTTTT
CASSRDGVSGELFF
>NA|TRBJ1-2|TRBV2|few|13
TGTGCCAGCAGTGTCGGACAGAACTATGGCTACACCTTC
CASSVGQNYGYTF
>TRBD1|TRBJ1-2|TRBV19|NA|14
TGTGCCAGTGGGGTGAGGGGGCCCGAGGGTGGCTACACCTTC
CASGVRGPEGGYTF
>NA|TRBJ1-3|TRBV5-4|NA|12
TGTGCCAGCAGCTTGGAGGAAAACACCATATATTTT
CASSLEENTIYF
>NA|TRBJ1-5|TRBV5-5|NA|13
TGTGCCAGCAGCGGGGGGCCTACGGGGCCCCAGCATTTT
CASSGGPTGPQHF
>NA|TRBJ2-1|TRBV10-3|few|14
TGTGCCATCAGTGCCCAGGGGCTAGCCGGCGAGCAGTTCTTC
CAISAQGLAGEQFF
>NA|TRBJ2-5|TRBV11-2|NA|14
TGTGCCAGCAGCTTAGGAGGGACTTTAGAGACCCAGTACTTC
CASSLGGTLETQYF
>NA|TRBJ1-2|TRBV6-5|NA|14
TGTGCCAGCAGTTACTCCCGAGCTAACTATGGCTACACCTTC
CASSYSRANYGYTF
>NA|TRBJ1-2|TRBV4-3|NA|17
TGCGCCAGCAGCCACGACGTAGCGGGGTTTGGGAACTATGGCTACACCTTC
CASSHDVAGFGNYGYTF
>NA|TRBJ1-4|TRBV18|NA|17
TGTGCCAGCTCACCATATGGTGTGGCAGGGCGTACTGAAAAACTGTTTTTT
CASSPYGVAGRTEKLFF
>TRBD1|TRBJ1-5|TRBV10-2|NA|15
TGCGCCAGCAGTGAGGCGTCAGGGGGCTCTCAGCCCCAGCATTTT
CASSEASGGSQPQHF
>TRBD2|TRBJ2-3|TRBV10-3|NA|18
TGTGCCATCAGTGAATCGGCTAGCGGGGGGAGAATCACAGATACGCAGTATTTT
CAISESASGGRITDTQYF
>TRBD1|TRBJ2-3|TRBV9|NA|15
TGTGCCAGCACGCGACAGGGGTTCGGCACAGATACGCAGTATTTT
CASTRQGFGTDTQYF
>TRBD1|TRBJ1-5|TRBV27|NA|17
TGTGCCAGTTCTCCGGGACAGGGCCTCTTTGGCAATCAGCCCCAGCATTTT
CASSPGQGLFGNQPQHF
>TRBD1|TRBJ1-6|TRBV9|NA|15
TGTGCCAGCAGCGCCCGACAGGGGATGAATTCACCCCTCCACTTT
CASSARQGMNSPLHF
>NA|TRBJ1-3|TRBV19|NA|16
TGTGCCAGTAGTATAGAATCCTGGAGCTCTGGAAACACCATATATTTT
CASSIESWSSGNTIYF
>TRBD1|TRBJ1-2|TRBV18|NA|16
TGTGCCAGCTCACTTGGACAGGGTATTGGAAACTATGGCTACACCTTC
CASSLGQGIGNYGYTF
>NA|TRBJ2-3|TRBV2|NA|13
TGTGCCAGCAGTGAAGAGGGCACAGATACGCAGTATTTT
CASSEEGTDTQYF
>NA|TRBJ1-5|TRBV7-6|once|15
TGTGCCAGCAGCTCCGAGGGGGGGCCCAATCAGCCCCAGCATTTT
CASSSEGGPNQPQHF
>TRBD1|TRBJ2-1|TRBV11-3|once|15
TGTGCCAGCAGCCCGCGGGACAGGGGTAACAATGAGCAGTTCTTC
CASSPRDRGNNEQFF
>NA|TRBJ1-2|TRBV19|NA|13
TGTGCCAGTAGTATTGGGCAGTCTTCTGGCTACACCTTC
CASSIGQSSGYTF
>TRBD1|TRBJ2-2|TRBV6-4|NA|17
TGTGCCAGCAGTCAGACAGGGGAAGGTCGGAACACCGGGGAGCTGTTTTTT
CASSQTGEGRNTGELFF
>NA|TRBJ2-3|TRBV7-2|NA|14
TGTGCCAGCAGCTTGGCCCGAGGCACAGATACGCAGTATTTT
CASSLARGTDTQYF
>TRBD1|TRBJ1-2|TRBV6-1|few|14
TGTGCCAGCAGTTCCCGGGACAGGGTTGACGGCTACACCTTC
CASSSRDRVDGYTF